Shown below are 15 T cell receptor beta chains from a single sample sequenced in a study of immune evolution from preneoplasia to lung adenocarcinoma. Sequencing used immunoSEQ multiplex PCR; TCRdb keeps in-frame clones, though not all of them. The table lists 3,800 or so clones, roughly 77% of them singletons. Specimen: FFPE adjacent normal lung tissue. The source of these receptors is a person aged 55-80 years with lung adenocarcinoma.

The rearrangement uses TRBV5-1 and TRBJ1-5; perhaps TRBD1 as D (6 bases). Trimming removed 4 bases from V and 0 bases from J, with 11 bases in between. The CDR3 consists of 15 residues. Per the germline V gene, CDR1 is SGHRS and CDR2 is YFSETQ. CDR3 in DNA: TGCGCCAGCAGCGAACAGGGAAATAGCAATCAGCCCCAGCATTTT. Translated: CASSEQGNSNQPQHF.

The chain couples TRBV6-5 to TRBJ2-7, with D possibly being TRBD2 (6 bases). Germline values: CDR1 MNHEY, CDR2 SVGAGI. V lost 5 bases and J lost 0, with 14 bases in between. The CDR3 extends over 15 amino acids. The CDR3 loop reads CASSQNRDFSYEQYF. CDR3 DNA sequence: TGTGCCAGCAGTCAAAACCGGGACTTCTCCTACGAGCAGTACTTC.

The chain is built from TRBV7-2 and TRBJ2-1; 11 nucleotides agree with TRBD2. This CDR3 is built from 14 residues. Germline-derived CDR1 and CDR2 are SGHTA and FQGNSA. V was clipped by 0 bases and J by 15 bases; unmatched bases: 7. CDR3 loop: CASSLAPLAGDRFF. The CDR3 coding sequence is TGTGCCAGCAGCTTAGCTCCACTAGCGGGAGACCGGTTCTTC.

V and J are TRBV5-6 and TRBJ2-1; 13 bases are a match to TRBD2. The J segment lost 8 bases and the V segment lost 4 bases, leaving 6 bases of the junction unmatched. This CDR3 is built from 15 residues. Germline lookup yields CDR1 SGHDT and CDR2 YYEEEE. The CDR3 sequence is CASSPGLAGTDEQFF. The CDR3, as DNA: TGTGCCAGCAGCCCGGGACTAGCGGGAACGGATGAGCAGTTCTTC.

The genes are TRBV9 and TRBJ2-6, with TRBD1 identical over 7 bases. Germline V gene lookup returns CDR1 SGDLS and CDR2 YYNGEE. This CDR3 contains 16 residues. V lost 3 bases and J lost 2; bases outside the gene matches: 5. This chain's CDR3 is CASSEPQGAGANVLTF. The CDR3 nucleotides read TGTGCCAGCAGCGAACCCCAGGGGGCTGGGGCCAACGTCCTGACTTTC.

This chain links TRBV9 with TRBJ2-2; D remains ambiguous. Trimming took 4 bases from V and 7 from J, leaving 11 bases between them. The CDR3 runs 13 residues. CDR1 and CDR2 from the germline V gene are SGDLS and YYNGEE. In nucleotides, the CDR3 is TGTGCCAGCAGCCCCCGTTTAATCGGGGAGCTGTTTTTT. This gives the protein CASSPRLIGELFF.

The chain links TRBV5-1 to TRBJ2-7; 10 bases line up with TRBD2. V dropped 0 bases and J dropped 2; count of bases not matched to a gene: 5. The CDR3 extends over 16 amino acids. Germline-derived CDR1 and CDR2 are SGHRS and YFSETQ. CDR3 loop: CASSLGTSGVPYEQYF. The CDR3 nucleotides read TGCGCCAGCAGCTTGGGCACTAGCGGGGTACCCTACGAGCAGTACTTC.

The chain links TRBV30 to TRBJ1-3; D remains unclear. This CDR3 region has 15 residues. CDR1 GTSNPN and CDR2 SVGIG come from the germline V gene (reference sequence). V lost 3 bases and J lost 4, with 16 bases in between. The CDR3 bases are TGTGCCTGGAGAGTACTACCGGGAACGGGAAACACCATATATTTT. Amino acids: CAWRVLPGTGNTIYF.

V usage is TRBV7-6 and J usage is TRBJ2-7, with 7 bases matching TRBD1. Trimming took 1 base from V and 3 from J; bases not matched to a gene: 3. CDR1 is SGHVS, CDR2 FNYEAQ, per germline. The CDR3 spans 14 residues. CDR3 loop: CASSLVDRDYEQYF. Written as DNA, the CDR3 is TGTGCCAGCAGCTTAGTTGACAGGGACTACGAGCAGTACTTC.

This rearrangement joins TRBV9 to TRBJ1-1; D gene unclear. The V and J ends lost 0 bases and 3 bases respectively, with 12 bases between them. The CDR3 consists of 15 residues. In germline, CDR1 is SGDLS, CDR2 YYNGEE. The CDR3 protein is CASSVEARGDTEAFF. In nucleotides, the CDR3 is TGTGCCAGCAGCGTAGAGGCCAGAGGAGACACTGAAGCTTTCTTT.

The chain is built from TRBV6-1 and TRBJ1-1, with 10 positions matching TRBD1. Germline CDR1 and CDR2: MNHNS and SASEGT. This CDR3 has 14 residues. The V and J ends lost 6 bases and 1 base, in that order; junction bases with no gene match: 2. CDR3 sequence: CASRTGGGNTEAFF. The CDR3 DNA sequence: TGTGCCAGCAGGACAGGGGGCGGGAACACTGAAGCTTTCTTT.

In this sample, this clone turned up once. The chain joins TRBV9 to TRBJ2-7, with 8 nucleotides matching TRBD1. Unmatched junction bases numbered 6, after V lost 3 bases and J lost 4 bases. The germline V gene encodes CDR1 SGDLS and CDR2 YYNGEE. The CDR3 contains 14 residues. The CDR3 nucleotides are TGTGCCAGCAGCGCGGCAGGGGGCACTTACGAGCAGTACTTC. Protein product: CASSAAGGTYEQYF.

The rearrangement links TRBV5-1 to TRBJ2-4; possibly TRBD2 for D (5 bases). This CDR3 is built from 15 residues. With 4 bases removed from V and 1 base from J, the gap between germline ends came to 12 bases. Germline CDR1 is SGHRS and CDR2 is YFSETQ. DNA for the CDR3: TGCGCCAGCAGCCCCGGAGGTGGCGCCAAAAACATTCAGTACTTC. Amino acids: CASSPGGGAKNIQYF.

This chain links TRBV28 with TRBJ2-6; D is unclear. V gave up 3 bases and J gave up 3 bases, with 6 bases separating them. Per the germline V gene, CDR1 is MDHEN and CDR2 is SYDVKM. This CDR3 is 14 amino acids long. Here the CDR3 DNA reads TGTGCCAGCAGTTTTCCGGGTGGGGCCAACGTCCTGACTTTC. It encodes CASSFPGGANVLTF.

The chain uses TRBV9 and TRBJ2-2, with D uncertain. The CDR3 runs to 14 residues. The ends were cut back, 0 bases at V and 5 bases at J, with 8 bases in the middle. Germline V gene lookup returns CDR1 SGDLS and CDR2 YYNGEE. The CDR3 DNA reads TGTGCCAGCAGCGTAGTGATGGGTACCGGGGAGCTGTTTTTT. Its translation: CASSVVMGTGELFF.